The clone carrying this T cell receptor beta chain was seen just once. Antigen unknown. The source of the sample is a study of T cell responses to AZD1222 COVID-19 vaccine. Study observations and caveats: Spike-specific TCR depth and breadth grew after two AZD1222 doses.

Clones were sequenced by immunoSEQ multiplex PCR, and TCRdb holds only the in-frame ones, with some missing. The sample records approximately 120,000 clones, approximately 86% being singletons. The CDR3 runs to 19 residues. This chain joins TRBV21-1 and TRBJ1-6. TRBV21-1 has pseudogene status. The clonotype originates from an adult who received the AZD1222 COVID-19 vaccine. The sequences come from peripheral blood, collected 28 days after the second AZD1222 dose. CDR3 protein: CASSGWEGPESSYNSPLHF. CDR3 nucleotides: TGTGCCAGCAGCGGCTGGGAAGGACCCGAAAGCTCCTATAATTCACCCCTCCACTTT.